This is a list of T cell receptor beta chains from one sample in a study of identical twins. TCRdb reprocessed the 5' RACE reads with MiXCR, giving one entry per CDR3 protein. The repertoire holds 510,000 or so distinct CDR3 sequences, with roughly 15% as singletons. This same sample was also taken into another study, of yellow fever vaccine responses in identical twins.

Source material: CD4+ T cells sorted from blood. These receptors all come from a woman aged 18-29 years in good health. Both conserved end residues are trimmed from each CDR3. D genes are given only for firm matches.

V,J,length,D,CDR3
TRBV20-1,TRBJ2-5,10,TRBD1,SARTGLETQY
TRBV20-1,TRBJ1-6,12,-,SARDKTANSPLH
TRBV2,TRBJ2-7,13,TRBD2,ASTGLAGASYEQY
TRBV2,TRBJ1-2,10,-,ASRDTDYGYT
TRBV10-3,TRBJ2-4,14,-,AISEVWAITKNIQY
TRBV20-1,TRBJ1-2,9,TRBD1,RNRGNYGYT
TRBV12-3/TRBV12-4,TRBJ2-7,12,-,ASSFGWDSYEQY
TRBV24-1,TRBJ2-1,12,TRBD2,ATMGGKGSNEQF
TRBV12-3/TRBV12-4,TRBJ2-1,14,TRBD2,ASSFVASGRLWEQF
TRBV28,TRBJ1-2,12,TRBD1,ASSLEDRAYGYT
TRBV7-9,TRBJ2-3,11,-,ASGAFPADTQY
TRBV14,TRBJ2-1,12,TRBD1,ASHGTGYYSEQF
TRBV3-1,TRBJ2-2,15,TRBD2,ASSQVGGRANTGELF
TRBV20-1,TRBJ2-4,15,TRBD1,SARDSGTALAKNIQY
TRBV5-1,TRBJ2-4,14,-,ASSPGADIMGNIQY
TRBV29-1,TRBJ1-1,11,-,SALTGGDTEAF
TRBV7-3,TRBJ2-1,15,TRBD2,ASSPGGGLAGNNEQF
TRBV7-9,TRBJ2-1,14,-,ASSPGLRALYNEQF
TRBV12-3/TRBV12-4,TRBJ2-2,13,-,ASSFSTGFTGELF
TRBV12-3/TRBV12-4,TRBJ1-2,11,TRBD1,ASLRQGARGYT
TRBV5-1,TRBJ2-3,13,-,ASSLKEQTTDTQY
TRBV12-3/TRBV12-4,TRBJ1-2,10,-,ATKTDADGYT
TRBV5-1,TRBJ2-2,15,-,ASSPDFSSANTGELF
TRBV5-1,TRBJ2-5,12,-,ASSFPGVGETQY
TRBV12-3/TRBV12-4,TRBJ2-5,13,TRBD2,ASTKLAGVSETQY
TRBV6-1,TRBJ2-2,13,-,ASSISQQGRGELF
TRBV20-1,TRBJ1-1,11,TRBD1,SATRTGNTEAF
TRBV12-3/TRBV12-4,TRBJ2-5,14,-,ASSDTQTSPRETQY
TRBV7-6,TRBJ2-3,13,-,ASSRTEVPTDTQY
TRBV20-1,TRBJ2-3,12,-,SASLGPATDTQY
TRBV12-3/TRBV12-4,TRBJ2-5,12,-,ASSPSVVHETQY
TRBV6-2/TRBV6-3,TRBJ2-3,13,TRBD2,ASSPGLVEGDTQY
TRBV12-3/TRBV12-4,TRBJ2-3,12,-,ASSLPAFTDTQY
TRBV7-8,TRBJ2-4,11,-,ASSLPYENIQY
TRBV18,TRBJ2-4,12,-,ASSPRVGENIQY
TRBV29-1,TRBJ2-1,11,-,SVRPGTGLPQF
TRBV10-3,TRBJ2-7,11,TRBD2,AMSAIEGGEQY
TRBV5-1,TRBJ1-1,13,-,ASSPRTDFNTEAF
TRBV10-2,TRBJ2-3,12,-,ASSDRGAVDTQY
TRBV20-1,TRBJ1-2,11,-,SARGEGGYGYT
TRBV12-3/TRBV12-4,TRBJ1-1,11,-,ASIPGTGSEAF
TRBV29-1,TRBJ2-5,12,TRBD2,SVAVLADRETQY
TRBV24-1,TRBJ2-2,15,-,ATSGPIGGDRTGELF
TRBV20-1,TRBJ2-7,12,TRBD2,SAREASGNHEQY
TRBV28,TRBJ2-5,13,-,ASSWAGAGQETQY
TRBV12-3/TRBV12-4,TRBJ1-5,14,-,ASSLGLYYSNQPQH
TRBV20-1,TRBJ2-3,12,-,SAAGAGRTDTQY
TRBV5-6,TRBJ2-3,13,-,ASSLVSGKTDTQY
TRBV4-1,TRBJ2-3,13,-,ASRPQGSSTDTQY
TRBV7-2,TRBJ2-1,13,-,ASSLGAVQYNEQF
TRBV6-1,TRBJ2-1,14,TRBD2,ASSPLAGRSYNEQF
TRBV2,TRBJ1-4,13,TRBD1,ASSEQGQSNEKLF
TRBV12-3/TRBV12-4,TRBJ2-1,13,-,ASSSSDATYNEQF
TRBV12-3/TRBV12-4,TRBJ1-1,11,TRBD1,ASSLSGGTEAF
TRBV9,TRBJ1-6,15,TRBD1,ASSPQDRAYYNSPLH